This T cell receptor beta chain was observed in a study of cytomegalovirus exposure and HLA in healthy donors. The assay was immunoSEQ multiplex PCR, and TCRdb's table has in-frame clones only and misses some. Found here are 100,000 to 150,000 clones, around 90% of them singletons; the top ten hold approximately 2%. V lost 6 bases, J lost 3 bases, and 3 bases stayed unmatched. The CDR3 has 13 amino acids. The V gene's germline CDR1 is KGHSH and CDR2 LQKENI. These donors were members of the roughly 120-subject validation cohort, a group separate from the roughly 670-subject first cohort. What was sequenced was PBMCs. V and J are TRBV18 and TRBJ2-5; TRBD2 aligns across 8 bases. The TCR originated in a young woman in good health and CMV-seronegative. The CDR3 DNA follows: TGTGCCAGCTCCCCGGGACTAGAAGAGACCCAGTACTTC. Translation gives CASSPGLEETQYF.